Below, 22 T cell receptor beta chains from the same sample are listed, as sequenced in a study of blood T cell repertoires in COVID-19. Profiling relied on immunoSEQ multiplex PCR, and the TCRdb table lists in-frame clones only, not all of them. The table lists about 110,000 clones, about 64% of them singletons. The specimen was peripheral blood. These receptor sequences come from a human donor with acute or convalescent COVID-19. The donor label of this sample is uncertain.

The genes are TRBV7-2 and TRBJ1-2, with D possibly matching TRBD1 (5 bases). Trimming removed 1 base at V and 4 bases at J, with 10 bases between. This CDR3 region has 14 residues. Germline V gene data show CDR1 as SGHTA and CDR2 as FQGNSA. As DNA, the CDR3 is TGTGCCAGCAGCTTAGGGGGGGGAAGCTATGGCTACACCTTC. It yields the protein CASSLGGGSYGYTF.

V is TRBV7-7 and J is TRBJ2-5, with a tentative D call TRBD1 (6 bases). Trimming removed 4 bases at V and 5 bases at J, with 14 bases between. Germline CDR1 reads SSHAT; CDR2 reads FNYEAQ (reference sequence). The length of the CDR3 is 14 residues. CDR3 residues: CASSSTGLGETQYF. The DNA for the CDR3 is TGTGCCAGCAGCTCGACAGGTCTAGGGGAGACCCAGTACTTC.

This chain uses TRBV9 with TRBJ1-3; D gene ambiguous. The CDR3 is 13 amino acids. V lost 5 bases, J lost 4 bases, and 10 bases lay in between. Germline lookup yields CDR1 SGDLS and CDR2 YYNGEE. The CDR3 region is CASSEEEGNTIYF. The CDR3 DNA sequence: TGTGCCAGCAGTGAAGAGGAGGGAAACACCATATATTTT.

Only one count was recorded for this clone. The J gene is TRBJ2-1, the V gene TRBV11-3; 7 bases fit TRBD1. Germline lookup yields CDR1 SGHNT and CDR2 YENEEA. With 3 bases clipped from V and 4 bases from J, the junction kept 9 bases outside the gene matches. The CDR3 contains 16 residues. The CDR3 loop reads CASSFDGQAAYNEQFF. DNA of the CDR3: TGTGCCAGCAGCTTCGACGGACAGGCCGCATACAATGAGCAGTTCTTC.

The chain carries TRBV6-6 and TRBJ2-1, with 7 bases fitting TRBD1. This CDR3 region has 15 residues. With V trimmed by 7 bases and J by 4 bases, 10 bases remained unmatched. Germline values: CDR1 MNHNY, CDR2 SVGAGI (reference sequence). The CDR3 DNA is TGTGCCAGCAAAAACGGACAGGCCCGTTACAATGAGCAGTTCTTC. Amino acid sequence: CASKNGQARYNEQFF.

The chain joins TRBV7-2 to TRBJ2-7, with D maybe TRBD1 (6 bases). Between the trimmed V and J ends, which lost 5 bases and 1 base, there was a span of 9 bases. The CDR3 loop spans 13 amino acids. Germline values: CDR1 SGHTA, CDR2 FQGNSA. This chain's CDR3 is CASSIQGSYEQYF. The CDR3 DNA reads TGTGCCAGCAGCATACAGGGTTCCTACGAGCAGTACTTC.

The V and J genes are TRBV2 and TRBJ2-5; 7 positions agree with TRBD1. Germline lookup yields CDR1 SNHLY and CDR2 FYNNEI. The CDR3 runs 13 residues. With 7 bases clipped from V and 3 bases from J, the junction kept 5 bases outside the gene matches. The CDR3 loop is CASNPTGKETQYF. CDR3 coding DNA: TGTGCCAGCAACCCGACAGGGAAAGAGACCCAGTACTTC.

V and J are TRBV24-1 and TRBJ2-1; D not resolved. The germline V gene has CDR1 KGHDR and CDR2 SFDVKD. The CDR3 has 12 amino acids. Between the trimmed V and J ends, which lost 9 bases and 0 bases, there was a span of 5 bases. The CDR3 sequence: CATQCSYNEQFF. DNA of the CDR3: TGTGCCACCCAATGCTCCTACAATGAGCAGTTCTTC.

The chain joins TRBV5-8 to TRBJ1-6; no definite D call. The CDR3 length is 13 residues. With 0 bases removed from V and 7 bases from J, the gap between germline ends came to 5 bases. The germline V gene has CDR1 SGHTS and CDR2 YDEGEE. The CDR3 DNA reads TGTGCCAGCAGCTTGGACAGAAATTCACCCCTCCACTTT. Residues: CASSLDRNSPLHF.

This chain connects TRBV10-1 to TRBJ2-3, with D possibly being TRBD2 (5 bases). The V end was cut by 0 bases, the J end by 2 bases, with 24 bases between. The CDR3 is 20 residues long. Germline-derived CDR1 and CDR2 are WNHNN and SYGVQD (reference sequence). This chain's CDR3 is CASSESSAVRRAPLTDTQYF. The CDR3, as DNA: TGCGCCAGCAGTGAGTCCTCGGCTGTTCGGCGGGCCCCTCTCACAGATACGCAGTATTTT.

J is TRBJ2-3 and V is TRBV4-1, with 11 bases aligning to TRBD2. Germline CDR1 is MGHRA and CDR2 is YSYEKL. J was trimmed by 5 bases and V by 1 base; bases with no gene match: 8. This CDR3 has 17 residues. CDR3 nucleotides: TGCGCCAGCAGCCAAGCGGAGACTAGCGGGGTGCTAGATACGCAGTATTTT. It is translated as CASSQAETSGVLDTQYF.

The rearrangement links TRBV2 to TRBJ2-4, with TRBD1 matching over 7 bases. V lost 6 bases and J lost 0; bases outside the gene matches: 14. The length of the CDR3 is 18 residues. Looked up from germline, CDR1 is SNHLY and CDR2 is FYNNEI. The CDR3 DNA follows: TGTGCCAGCAGAGGTCCGGGACAGCCGAATATAGCCAAAAACATTCAGTACTTC. Amino acid sequence: CASRGPGQPNIAKNIQYF.

The chain recombines TRBV7-6 with TRBJ1-2; D gene ambiguous. Trimming pared 1 base from V and 2 bases from J, leaving 20 bases between. The germline CDR1 and CDR2 sequences are SGHVS and FNYEAQ. The CDR3 is made up of 18 amino acids. The CDR3 nucleotides read TGTGCCAGCAGCTTAGACCTTAGCTACCGTAGAGGGAACTATGGCTACACCTTC. It codes for CASSLDLSYRRGNYGYTF. The complete variable domain, with remaining parts taken from reference TRBV7-6 and TRBJ1-2, reads GAGVSQSPRYKVTKRGQDVALRCDPISGHVSLYWYRQALGQGPEFLTYFNYEAQQDKSGLPNDRFSAERPEGSISTLTIQRTEQRDSAMYRCASSLDLSYRRGNYGYTFGSGTRLTVV.

On this clone itself: Distinct nucleotide sequences in the sample also encode this CDR3. This rearrangement joins TRBV3-1 (or the pseudogene TRBV3-2) to TRBJ1-6, with 10 nucleotides matching TRBD1. Germline CDR1 and CDR2: LGHDT and YNNKEL (reference sequence). This CDR3 contains 15 residues. After removal of 4 bases from V and 6 bases from J, the junction contained 3 bases not matched to a gene. CDR3 DNA: TGTGCCAGCAGCCGGGGGACAGGGGTTAATTCACCCCTCCACTTT. It codes for CASSRGTGVNSPLHF.

The rearrangement links TRBV3-1 (or the pseudogene TRBV3-2) to TRBJ1-2; the D gene is possibly TRBD1 (5 bases). The germline V gene has CDR1 LGHDT and CDR2 YNNKEL (reference sequence). The CDR3 covers 13 residues. The ends were cut back, 1 base at V and 6 bases at J, with 9 bases in the middle. The CDR3, as DNA: TGTGCCAGCAGCCAAGGGACATCGGATGGCTACACCTTC. It specifies CASSQGTSDGYTF.

The chain employs TRBV3-1 (or the pseudogene TRBV3-2) and TRBJ2-5; D may be TRBD2 (5 bases). The CDR3 consists of 18 residues. V was cut by 0 bases and J by 3 bases, with 20 bases left in between. CDR1 LGHDT and CDR2 YNNKEL come from the germline V gene (reference sequence). The DNA of the CDR3 is TGTGCCAGCAGCCAAGAAGGATGGCTAGCCCCACCTAAAGAGACCCAGTACTTC. Amino acids: CASSQEGWLAPPKETQYF.

The sample holds one count of this clone. V and J are TRBV2 and TRBJ1-1; D is undetermined. V shed 1 base and J shed 3 bases, with 6 bases lying between them. The germline CDR1 and CDR2 sequences are SNHLY and FYNNEI. The CDR3 length is 13 residues. The CDR3: CASSEERDTEAFF. CDR3 coding DNA: TGTGCCAGCAGTGAAGAGAGGGACACTGAAGCTTTCTTT.

This clone was seen more than once but under ten times. This chain links TRBV7-9 with TRBJ1-1; tentatively, D is TRBD1 (6 bases). Trimming left V 5 bases short and J 4 bases short, with 11 bases between. CDR3 length: 13 amino acids. From germline, CDR1 is SEHNR and CDR2 FQNEAQ (reference sequence). The CDR3 DNA reads TGTGCCAGCAGCGCCGTCAGGGGCACTGAAGCTTTCTTT. Translating it yields CASSAVRGTEAFF.

The chain has TRBV10-3 and TRBJ2-1; D is unresolved. V was clipped by 4 bases and J by 6 bases, with 10 bases between them. Per germline, CDR1 ENHRY and CDR2 SYGVKD. This CDR3 has 13 residues. This chain's CDR3 is CAISGGYPNEQFF. In DNA form, the CDR3 reads TGTGCCATCAGTGGAGGATATCCCAATGAGCAGTTCTTC.

The chain couples TRBV7-2 to TRBJ2-1; 9 bases fit TRBD1. V trimming: 6 bases; J trimming: 8 bases; junction bases outside the gene matches: 8. Germline V gene lookup returns CDR1 SGHTA and CDR2 FQGNSA. The CDR3 length is 14 residues. The CDR3 DNA is TGTGCCAGCAGGCTCAGACAGGGGGGCGATGAGCAGTTCTTC. Protein sequence: CASRLRQGGDEQFF.

The chain has TRBV7-9 and TRBJ2-5; the match to TRBD2 covers 8 bases. V trimming: 0 bases; J trimming: 0 bases; junction bases outside the gene matches: 6. CDR3 length: 17 amino acids. From germline, CDR1 is SEHNR and CDR2 FQNEAQ (reference sequence). This chain's CDR3 is CASSLAAGGRYQETQYF. For the CDR3, the DNA is TGTGCCAGCAGCTTAGCGGCGGGGGGCAGATACCAAGAGACCCAGTACTTC.

V usage is TRBV13 and J usage is TRBJ2-2; TRBD2 is a possible D gene (6 bases). This CDR3 has 14 residues. Germline CDR1 reads PRHDT; CDR2 reads FYEKMQ (reference sequence). Deletions cut 5 bases from V and 4 bases from J, with 11 bases between. Written as DNA, the CDR3 is TGTGCCAGCAGCCAGCGAGCGGGCACCGGGGAGCTGTTTTTT. It is translated as CASSQRAGTGELFF.